The clone carrying this T cell receptor (beta chain) was detected only once. The antigen is not known. These data originate in a study of cytomegalovirus exposure and HLA in healthy donors. Study-level background: Most genotyped donors, about 81% of about 400, had Caucasian-associated genetic ancestry.

Whereas donors were nominally healthy upon sampling, unrecorded immune exposures were probable. V gave up 8 bases and J gave up 6 bases; unmatched junction bases: 21. The CDR3 sequence is 17 residues long. Looked up from germline, CDR1 is GTSNPN and CDR2 is SVGIG (reference sequence). The PCR contained 60 Vbeta and 13 Jbeta primers. Measured with immunoSEQ multiplex PCR; TCRdb has only the in-frame clones, and not every one. The sample has over 150,000 clones, around 80% seen once. Overall study findings and caveats: HLA alleles were associated with some 16,000 TCR beta sequences in a later analysis at 0.05 false discovery rate. Reportedly, diagnosis of cytomegalovirus status by the classifier showed high specificity and sensitivity.

The receptor was isolated from a woman between 50 and 59 years old in good health and CMV-seropositive. The chain links TRBV30 to TRBJ2-2, with 7 bases matching TRBD2. The sequenced sample was PBMCs. CDR3 residues: CAGTRVSSGIPPGELFF. CDR3 nucleotides: TGTGCCGGAACACGTGTCTCCAGCGGGATCCCCCCCGGGGAGCTGTTTTTT.